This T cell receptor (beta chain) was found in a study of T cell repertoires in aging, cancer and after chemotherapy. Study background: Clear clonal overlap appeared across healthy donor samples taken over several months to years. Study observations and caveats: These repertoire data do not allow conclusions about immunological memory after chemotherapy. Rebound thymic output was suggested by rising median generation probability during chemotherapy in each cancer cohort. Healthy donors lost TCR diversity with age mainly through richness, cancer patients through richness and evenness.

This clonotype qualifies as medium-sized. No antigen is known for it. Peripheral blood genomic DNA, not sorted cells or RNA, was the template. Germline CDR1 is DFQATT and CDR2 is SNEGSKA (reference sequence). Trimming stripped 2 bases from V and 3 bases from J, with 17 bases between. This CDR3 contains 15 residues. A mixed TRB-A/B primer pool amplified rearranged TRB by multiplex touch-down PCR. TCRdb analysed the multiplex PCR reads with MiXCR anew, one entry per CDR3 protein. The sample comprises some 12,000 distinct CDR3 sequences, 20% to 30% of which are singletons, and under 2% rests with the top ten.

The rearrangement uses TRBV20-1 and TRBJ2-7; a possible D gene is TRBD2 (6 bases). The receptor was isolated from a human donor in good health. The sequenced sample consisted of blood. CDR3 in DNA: TGCAGTGCTAGACGTACGGGGGTGCTCAACTACGAGCAGTACTTC. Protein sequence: CSARRTGVLNYEQYF.